Below, one T cell receptor beta chain is given with its context. Its antigen is not known. Germline V gene lookup returns CDR1 SGHTA and CDR2 FQGNSA. The CDR3 spans 17 residues. Trimming took 5 bases from V and 0 from J; bases not matched to a gene: 11. The data were obtained in a study of cytomegalovirus exposure and HLA in healthy donors. Study conclusions and caveats: One cluster of highly shared sequence variants probably arose as a sequencing artifact. It was reported in a later analysis that an Asian-associated ancestry cluster showed fewer N-insertions than the roughly 660-donor mean. Later on, an analysis showed TCR association rates differing by HLA locus, with DRB1 the most and HLA-C the fewest.

It was with 60 Vbeta and 13 Jbeta primers that the PCR ran. Assay: immunoSEQ multiplex PCR; the TCRdb copy retains only in-frame clones and omits some. The data show a few hundred thousand clones, with roughly 91% seen just once and approximately 1% held by the top ten. The receptor was isolated from a woman younger than 30 in good health and CMV-seronegative. Specimen: PBMCs. V usage is TRBV7-2 and J usage is TRBJ2-3; TRBD2 agrees at 7 bases. CDR3 residues: CASSRRGAGLSTDTQYF. For the CDR3, the DNA is TGTGCCAGCAGCCGGCGGGGAGCGGGGCTTAGCACAGATACGCAGTATTTT.